This T cell receptor (beta chain) was sequenced in a study of beta chain features in type 1 diabetes. Study-wide results and limits: The study found moderately but significantly shorter TCRB CDR3s in all four CD4+ subsets of Type 1 diabetes patients.

For this clone: Its matching antigen is unknown.

cDNA synthesis used the whole RNA isolate, giving expressed TCRB sequences. The data were produced by immunoSEQ multiplex PCR, yet TCRdb's version contains in-frame clones alone and is incomplete. The top ten hold approximately 0.093% of the sample, which has 600,000 to 650,000 clones, about 16% seen once. The CDR3 has 15 residues. The germline gives CDR1 SGHVS, CDR2 FQNEAQ. V shed 3 bases and J shed 7 bases, with 19 bases lying between them. Each of the sorted populations had a purity greater than 95%. The chain recombines TRBV7-8 with TRBJ2-7, with D perhaps matching TRBD2 (5 bases). This sequence was found in a man between 18 and 29 years old in good health. The sample was naive CD4+ T cells from blood. Here the CDR3 reads CASSFGSNPSGEQYF. The CDR3 DNA reads TGTGCCAGCAGCTTCGGGTCCAACCCTTCGGGGGAGCAGTACTTC.